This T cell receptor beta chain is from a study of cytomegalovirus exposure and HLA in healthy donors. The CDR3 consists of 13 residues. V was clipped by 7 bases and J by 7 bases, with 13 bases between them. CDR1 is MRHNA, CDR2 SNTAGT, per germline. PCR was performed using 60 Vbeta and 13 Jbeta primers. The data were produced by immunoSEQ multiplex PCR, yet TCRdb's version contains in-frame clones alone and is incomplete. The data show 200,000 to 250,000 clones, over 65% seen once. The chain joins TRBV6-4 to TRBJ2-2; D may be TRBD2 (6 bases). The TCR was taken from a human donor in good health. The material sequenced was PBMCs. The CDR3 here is CASKEGISGELFF. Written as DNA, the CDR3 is TGTGCCAGCAAGGAGGGAATAAGCGGGGAGCTGTTTTTT.